This record concerns one T cell receptor (beta chain) sequence. The antigen it binds to is not known. No quality values exist for individual bases; no much larger clone is one base distant. The CDR1 and CDR2 encoded by the germline V gene (reference sequence) are DFQATT and SNEGSKA. The junction shows trimming of 7 bases on V and 2 bases on J, plus 8 bases between the germline ends. Including the terminal cysteine and phenylalanine, the CDR3 comprises 11 residues. Only CDR3 DNA remains: 33 bases, in frame from the first base. High-throughput TCR beta sequencing profiled peripheral blood CD8+ and CD4+ T cells from healthy donors, Susac syndrome patients and multiple sclerosis patients. The Susac syndrome patients fulfilled recently defined diagnostic criteria for definite or probable disease. Bulk CD8+ and CD4+ T cells were purified magnetically by negative isolation, whereas CD8+ TEMRA cells were enriched by FACS. Blood was collected in EDTA tubes and processed within 24 hours, with PBMCs isolated through density gradient centrifugation. PBMCs intended for TCR sequencing were cryopreserved in liquid nitrogen and were subsequently thawed in a 37 degrees C water bath. Purity of sorted or isolated CD4+, CD8+ and CD8+ TEMRA cells was at least 90%.

The data originate from a study of CD8 T cells in Susac syndrome (dated by TCRdb to between 2018 and 2021). With respect to the entire study: Of the Susac syndrome patients who were sequenced, six had clinically active disease and about eight were in clinical remission. Susac syndrome patients were therapy-naive, on corticosteroids (some also receiving IVIg), or on IVIg alone at blood withdrawal. The study used repertoire sequencing to test whether antigen drove CD8+ T cell activation and differentiation in Susac syndrome. Broad study findings and their caveats: The study acknowledged that relatively few individuals were included in the TCR sequencing and HLA analysis. No clonal expansion was detected in the CD4+ T cell repertoire of Susac syndrome patients.

RNA was extracted using the RNeasy kit, and roughly 0.45 to 1 microgram was reverse transcribed with random hexamers. The immunoSEQ multiplex PCR assay, which covers 54 Vbeta and 13 Jbeta segments, was used to amplify TCR beta CDR3 regions. Bias from PCR amplification was corrected by using a synthetic template baseline for primer optimization and for computational correction. Concerning the study's data processing: Reads were annotated to V, D and J genes per IMGT and analyzed with immunoSEQ Analyzer, keeping only productive sequences. Clonality was calculated as one minus the Shannon entropy normalized by log2 of the number of productive unique sequences. For each patient and control, public and private clones were evaluated within the 100 most prevalent clones. A clone was defined as Susac-specific if it was absent from the healthy and MS cohorts, from roughly 1,000 published viral clones and from other ImmuneACCESS disease sequences. In TCRdb, the public reads were trimmed at Q25 with fastp and aligned with MiXCR, with productive beta chains retained. Rows matching on CDR3 protein sequence are summarized as one entry with the most common DNA and genes. What appears here as the V and J calls and clone size reflects TCRdb's work, not the paper's. Across this sample there are more than 85,000 distinct CDR3 sequences, with about 95% seen only once. The top ten constitute around 0.33% of the sample.

The rearrangement combines TRBV20-1 with TRBJ2-5, and possibly TRBD2, on 6 matching bases. The clonotype originates from a human donor with Susac syndrome. Sequencing was carried out using CD4+ T cells from PBMCs. The DNA is TGCAGTGGGGAGGATCAAGAGACCCAGTACTTC. Translation gives CSGEDQETQYF.